One and the same sample provided the 3 T cell receptor beta chains below, sequenced in a study of metastatic and nonmetastatic thyroid tumors. Not a single patient had been given any form of treatment at any point before undergoing thyroid surgery. With MiXCR, TCRdb reprocessed the PCR reads. The sample lists about 41,000 clones; more than 9.5% were seen once. Sequenced sample: blood. These receptors originate from a female donor with papillary thyroid cancer or a benign thyroid nodule (not recorded which). Some clones in this sample may be carry-over from other donors' samples.

This clone was seen a few times. The V gene is TRBV28, the J gene TRBJ2-7, with D perhaps TRBD1 (7 bases). The germline V gene has CDR1 MDHEN and CDR2 SYDVKM. This CDR3 contains 14 residues. Trimming stripped 3 bases from V and 5 bases from J, with 14 bases between. The CDR3 DNA is TGTGCCAGCAGTTTGGAGGGACAGAACGACGAGCAGTACTTC. This sequence encodes CASSLEGQNDEQYF.

This clone came up many times. The CDR3 DNA sequence: TGTGCCAGCAGCTTAACAGGTCGCTACACTGAAGCTTTCTTT. Translation: CASSLTGRYTEAFF. The J gene is TRBJ1-1, the V gene TRBV13, with D perhaps matching TRBD1 (5 bases). Germline CDR1 reads PRHDT; CDR2 reads FYEKMQ (reference sequence). The length of the CDR3 is 14 residues. Trimming shortened V by 2 bases and J by 3 bases, and 10 bases separated the two germline ends.

This clone showed up many times. This rearrangement joins TRBV20-1 to TRBJ2-3; weak D call: TRBD2 (5 bases). The ends were cut back, 0 bases at V and 5 bases at J, with 18 bases in the middle. The CDR3 is 16 residues long. CDR1 and CDR2 from the germline V gene are DFQATT and SNEGSKA (reference sequence). The CDR3 bases are TGCAGTGCTAGAGAGGCGGGCGAAGGGTGGGAAGATACGCAGTATTTT. This codes for CSAREAGEGWEDTQYF.